Described below is a single T cell receptor beta chain sequence and its context. This specimen belongs to a study of blood T cell repertoires in COVID-19. Study-level background: Acute and convalescent COVID-19 specimens originated in the United States, Italy and Spain.

Original processing notes: Estimation of nucleated cell counts was performed using reference gene primer amplification. The protocol was immunoSEQ multiplex PCR, while the TCRdb copy is restricted to in-frame clones and leaves out a portion. For V, J and clone size, that table is used; D and trimming come from the DNA. The sample comprises approximately 76,000 clones, 88% of which are singletons, and around 40% rests with the top ten. This CDR3 is 16 amino acids long. Germline V gene lookup returns CDR1 LGHDT and CDR2 YNNKEL (reference sequence). Trimming removed 0 bases at V and 2 bases at J, with 14 bases between.

V is TRBV3-1 (or the pseudogene TRBV3-2) and J is TRBJ2-7, with D tentatively TRBD2 (7 bases). Sequencing input: peripheral blood. This TCR was sampled from a human donor in a cohort sampled during active COVID-19. CDR3 sequence: CASSQDRAGATYEQYF. The CDR3 region has the DNA TGTGCCAGCAGCCAAGATAGGGCGGGGGCTACCTACGAGCAGTACTTC.